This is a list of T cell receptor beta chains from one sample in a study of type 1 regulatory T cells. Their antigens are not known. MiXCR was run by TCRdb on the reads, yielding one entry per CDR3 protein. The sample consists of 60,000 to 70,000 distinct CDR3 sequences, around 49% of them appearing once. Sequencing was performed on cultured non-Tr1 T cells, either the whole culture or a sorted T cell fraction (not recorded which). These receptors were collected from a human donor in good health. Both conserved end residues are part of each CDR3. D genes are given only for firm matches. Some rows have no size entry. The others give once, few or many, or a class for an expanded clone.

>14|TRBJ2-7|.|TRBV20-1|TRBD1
TGCAGTGCTAGAGATGAGGGGGCGCGGTACGAGCAGTACTTC
CSARDEGARYEQYF
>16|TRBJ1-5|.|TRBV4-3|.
TGCGCCAGCAGCCAAGATCCCGTCTATAGCAATCAGCCCCAGCATTTT
CASSQDPVYSNQPQHF
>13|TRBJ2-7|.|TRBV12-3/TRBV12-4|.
TGTGCCAGCAGTTTCCGAACGGGGTACGAGCAGTACTTC
CASSFRTGYEQYF
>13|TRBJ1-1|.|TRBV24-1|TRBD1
TGTGCCACTCAAATGACAGGGGGCACTGAAGCTTTCTTT
CATQMTGGTEAFF
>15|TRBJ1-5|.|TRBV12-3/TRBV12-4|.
TGTGCCAGCAGCAAGGGGTCTGGGGGTCTGGGGCCCCAGCATTTT
CASSKGSGGLGPQHF
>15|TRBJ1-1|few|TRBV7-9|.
TGTGCCAGCAGCTTATTGGCAGGGGTAGGGACTGAAGCTTTCTTT
CASSLLAGVGTEAFF
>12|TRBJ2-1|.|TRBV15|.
TGTGCCACCAGCAGAGACTACAATGAGCAGTTCTTC
CATSRDYNEQFF
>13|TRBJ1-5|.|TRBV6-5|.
TGTGCCAGCAGCAGGGACTGCAATCAGCCCCAGCATTTT
CASSRDCNQPQHF
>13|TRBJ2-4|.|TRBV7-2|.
TGTGCCAGCAGGGAGGGACAGCGCAACATTCAGTACTTC
CASREGQRNIQYF
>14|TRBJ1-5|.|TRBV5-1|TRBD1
TGCGCCAGCAGGGAGGGACAGGGGGATCAGCCCCAGCATTTT
CASREGQGDQPQHF